This T cell receptor (beta chain) originates from a study of identifying expanded T cells in peripheral blood (dated by TCRdb to about 2019). Context from the whole study: Technical replicates were generated by sequencing separate aliquots of the same genomic DNA pool, with four replicates compared pairwise. Overall study outcomes, separate from this receptor: The beta-binomial model significantly reduced the number of clones called differentially abundant and the false-positive rate across all healthy-donor time intervals. Across all healthy donors, variance in clone template counts between approximately two-week samples was found to increase significantly with total template count. The authors expected biological variance in healthy repertoires might increase further over much longer intervals such as months to years. Between technical replicates the binomial model flagged around 1.3 differentially abundant clones, whereas over roughly two weeks the binomial model flagged about 15 and over approximately 4 weeks about 19.

The immunoSEQ Assay, which uses bias-controlled multiplex PCR amplification of genomic DNA, was used to profile TCRbeta CDR3 regions. The paper's data handling went like this. To quantify the absolute abundance of each unique TCRbeta CDR3 region, the sequences were collapsed and filtered. Differential abundance was tested with a binomial (Fisher-equivalent) model and with a beta-binomial model adding time-dependent variance fitted from healthy donors. Clones with fewer than 5 combined templates were removed, and differential abundance was called for clones with a Benjamini-Hochberg FDR below 0.01. The form v = (b*log(k)+a)^2 was used to model beta-binomial variance as a function of total template count across the two samples. Entries here come from immuneACCESS through TCRdb and include only in-frame sequences with V and J called. Some clones fail to appear in such tables; in the studies checked, an unresolved V gene covers under half of the shortfall, and the cause of the remainder is unknown. The DNA gave D and trimming, while V, J and clone size come from that table. This sample gives 95,000 to 150,000 clones in total; 84% of them show up just once. 3% to 4% of the sample is in the top ten clones.

Comments on this clone: What this receptor recognizes is not known. No base quality information exists; no much larger clone differs at one position.

No immune events such as infections were documented for the healthy donors during the collection period. Healthy-donor blood repertoires served as a training cohort to calibrate time-dependent variance in a beta-binomial model of T-cell clone differential abundance. There were around 10 healthy donors in the training cohort, of whom 3 were female and 7 were male. The donors were between about 29 and 64 years old, with an average age of roughly 43 years. Obtained from a commercial supplier, whole blood was collected from each healthy donor at three time points set around 14 days apart. For immunosequencing, genomic DNA was extracted from unsorted whole blood. The CDR3, cysteine through phenylalanine, is 16 amino acids long. The DNA shown is the 48-base CDR3, in frame from base 1. V lost 4 bases and J lost 6 bases, and the count of bases not matched to a germline gene is 13. Based on the germline V gene (reference sequence), the CDR1 and CDR2 sequences are PRHDT and FYEKMQ.

The specimen sequenced was blood. The sequence came from a person aged 18 to 75 in good health. This chain joins TRBV13 to TRBJ2-3, and 7 bases in between align with TRBD2. This receptor has the CDR3 CASSWGLPEKGDTQYF. The DNA sequence reads TGTGCCAGCAGCTGGGGACTACCCGAAAAAGGGGATACGCAGTATTTT.